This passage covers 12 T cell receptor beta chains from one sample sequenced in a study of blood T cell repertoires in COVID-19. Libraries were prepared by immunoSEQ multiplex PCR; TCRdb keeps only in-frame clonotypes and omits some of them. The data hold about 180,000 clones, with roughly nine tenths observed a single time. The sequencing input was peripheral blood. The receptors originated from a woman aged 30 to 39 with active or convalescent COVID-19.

As DNA, the CDR3 is TGTGCCAGCTCCGGGACTAGCGGGGGAGGTATCACCGGGGAGCTGTTTTTT. It encodes CASSGTSGGGITGELFF. The rearrangement links TRBV28 to TRBJ2-2; 14 bases map to TRBD2. Per germline, CDR1 MDHEN and CDR2 SYDVKM. Trimming cost V 8 bases and J 4 bases; bases outside gene matches: 9. The CDR3 is 17 residues long.

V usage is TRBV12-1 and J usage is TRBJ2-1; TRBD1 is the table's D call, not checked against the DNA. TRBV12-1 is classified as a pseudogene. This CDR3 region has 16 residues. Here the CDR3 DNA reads TGTGCCAGCAGCGCGCCAGGCCTTACCCACTACAATGAGCAGTTCTTC. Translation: CASSAPGLTHYNEQFF.

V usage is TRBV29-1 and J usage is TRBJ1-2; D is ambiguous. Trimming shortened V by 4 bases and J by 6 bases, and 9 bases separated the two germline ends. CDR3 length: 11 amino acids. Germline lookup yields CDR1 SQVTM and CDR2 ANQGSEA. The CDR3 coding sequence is TGCAGCGTTGGGGAGGTCCATGGCTACACCTTC. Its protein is CSVGEVHGYTF.

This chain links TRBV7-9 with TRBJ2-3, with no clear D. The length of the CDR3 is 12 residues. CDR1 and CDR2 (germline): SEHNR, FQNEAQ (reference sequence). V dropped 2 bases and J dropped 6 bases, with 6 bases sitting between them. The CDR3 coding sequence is TGTGCCAGCAGCTTATTAGAGGATACGCAGTATTTT. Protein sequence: CASSLLEDTQYF.

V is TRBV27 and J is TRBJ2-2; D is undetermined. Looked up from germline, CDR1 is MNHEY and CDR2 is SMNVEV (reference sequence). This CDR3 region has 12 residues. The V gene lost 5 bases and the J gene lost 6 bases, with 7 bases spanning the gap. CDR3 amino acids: CASSPQSGELFF. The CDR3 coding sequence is TGTGCCAGCAGTCCACAGTCCGGGGAGCTGTTTTTT.

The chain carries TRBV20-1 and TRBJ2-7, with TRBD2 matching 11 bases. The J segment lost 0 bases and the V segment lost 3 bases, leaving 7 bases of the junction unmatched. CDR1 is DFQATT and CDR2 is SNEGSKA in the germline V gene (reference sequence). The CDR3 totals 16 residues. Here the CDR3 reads CSASRLAGLRSYEQYF. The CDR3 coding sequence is TGCAGTGCTAGTCGACTAGCGGGGTTACGCTCCTACGAGCAGTACTTC.

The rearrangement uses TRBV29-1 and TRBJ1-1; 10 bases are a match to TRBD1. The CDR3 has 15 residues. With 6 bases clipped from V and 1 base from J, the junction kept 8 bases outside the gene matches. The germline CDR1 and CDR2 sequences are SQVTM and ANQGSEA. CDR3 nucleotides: TGCAGCGTCTCGACAGGGGGCAAACCGAACACTGAAGCTTTCTTT. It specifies CSVSTGGKPNTEAFF.

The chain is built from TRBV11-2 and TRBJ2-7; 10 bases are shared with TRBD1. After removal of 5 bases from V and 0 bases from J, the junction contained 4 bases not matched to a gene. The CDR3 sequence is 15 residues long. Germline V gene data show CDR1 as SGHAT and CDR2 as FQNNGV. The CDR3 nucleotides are TGTGCCAGCAGCCTCCGGGACAGGGGCTCCTACGAGCAGTACTTC. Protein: CASSLRDRGSYEQYF.

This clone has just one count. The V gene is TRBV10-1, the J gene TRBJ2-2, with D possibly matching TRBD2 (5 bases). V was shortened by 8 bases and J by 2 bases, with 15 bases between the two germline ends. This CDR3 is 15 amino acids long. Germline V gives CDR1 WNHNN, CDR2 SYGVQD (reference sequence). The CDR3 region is CASGGPMVNTGELFF. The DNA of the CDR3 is TGCGCCAGCGGCGGGCCGATGGTTAACACCGGGGAGCTGTTTTTT.

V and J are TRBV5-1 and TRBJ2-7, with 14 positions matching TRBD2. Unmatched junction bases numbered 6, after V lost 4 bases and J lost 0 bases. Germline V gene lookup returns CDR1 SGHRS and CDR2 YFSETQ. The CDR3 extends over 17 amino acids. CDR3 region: CASSAGLAGGFSYEQYF. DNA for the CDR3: TGCGCCAGCAGCGCAGGACTAGCGGGAGGATTCTCCTACGAGCAGTACTTC.

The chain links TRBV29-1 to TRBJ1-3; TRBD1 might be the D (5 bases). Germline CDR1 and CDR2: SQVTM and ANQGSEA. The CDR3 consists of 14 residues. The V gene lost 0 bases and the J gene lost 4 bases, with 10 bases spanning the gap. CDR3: CSVEDLQGGNTIYF. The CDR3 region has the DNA TGCAGCGTTGAAGACCTTCAGGGAGGAAACACCATATATTTT. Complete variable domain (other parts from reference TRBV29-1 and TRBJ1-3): SAVISQKPSRDICQRGTSLTIQCQVDSQVTMMFWYRQQPGQSLTLIATANQGSEATYESGFVIDKFPISRPNLTFSTLTVSNMSPEDSSIYLCSVEDLQGGNTIYFGEGSWLTVV.

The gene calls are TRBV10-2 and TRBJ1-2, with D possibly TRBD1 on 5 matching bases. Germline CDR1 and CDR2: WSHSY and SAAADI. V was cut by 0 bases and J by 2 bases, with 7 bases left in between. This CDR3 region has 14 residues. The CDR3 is CASSESGGNYGYTF. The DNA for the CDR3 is TGCGCCAGCAGTGAGTCGGGGGGAAACTATGGCTACACCTTC.